The 32 T cell receptor beta chains in this list originate from one sample, sequenced in a study of post-analysis software for immune sequencing data. General observations from the study: Controls had lower frequencies than patients of 4 or 5 TRBV segments, which included TRBV5-6, TRBV5-1 and TRBV20-1.

Unique-molecular-identifier-tagged TCR beta cDNA libraries were used. A single record per CDR3 protein comes from TCRdb applying MiXCR to the PCR reads. The data contain 800,000 to 950,000 distinct CDR3 sequences, approximately 53% of them singletons. No antigen has been assigned to these receptors. The sequenced sample was blood. Every receptor here comes from a girl aged 10 to 17 with multiple sclerosis.

V gene TRBV15 combines with J gene TRBJ1-2; D perhaps matches TRBD1 (5 bases). The CDR3 runs 13 residues. Germline loops: CDR1 LNHNV, CDR2 YYDKDF (reference sequence). The ends were cut back, 0 bases at V and 8 bases at J, with 10 bases in the middle. DNA for the CDR3: TGTGCCACCAGCAGAGATCACAGGTCCGGCTACACCTTC. This codes for CATSRDHRSGYTF. Variable domain in full (rest from reference TRBV15 and TRBJ1-2): DAMVIQNPRYQVTQFGKPVTLSCSQTLNHNVMYWYQQKSSQAPKLLFHYYDKDFNNEADTPDNFQSRRPNTSFCFLDIRSPGLGDTAMYLCATSRDHRSGYTFGSGTRLTVV.

CDR3 sequence: CASRPGLATDTQYF. In DNA form, the CDR3 reads TGTGCCAGCAGACCGGGACTTGCAACGGATACGCAGTATTTT. This chain uses TRBV6-5 with TRBJ2-3; a possible D gene is TRBD2 (6 bases). Trimming removed 6 bases from V and 6 bases from J, with 16 bases in between. The CDR3 loop spans 14 amino acids. Germline values: CDR1 MNHEY, CDR2 SVGAGI.

The J gene is TRBJ2-5, the V gene TRBV6-2 or TRBV6-3; D may be TRBD1 (6 bases). The CDR3 totals 14 residues. V was shortened by 2 bases and J by 6 bases, with 13 bases between the two germline ends. Germline CDR1 MNHEY, CDR2 SVGEGT. The CDR3, as DNA: TGTGCCAGCAGTTACCCCAGGGGTCCGAAGACCCAGTACTTC. Its protein product is CASSYPRGPKTQYF.

V usage is TRBV27 and J usage is TRBJ1-5; D remains unclear. Germline-derived CDR1 and CDR2 are MNHEY and SMNVEV (reference sequence). V shed 5 bases and J shed 1 base, with 12 bases lying between them. CDR3 length equals 15 residues. The chain's CDR3 is CASSVALASNQPQHF. The CDR3 DNA reads as TGTGCCAGCAGTGTCGCTCTAGCCAGCAATCAGCCCCAGCATTTT.

This sequence joins TRBV7-9 and TRBJ1-5, with D possibly TRBD1 on 6 matching bases. Looked up from germline, CDR1 is SEHNR and CDR2 is FQNEAQ (reference sequence). Trimming pared 4 bases from V and 5 bases from J, leaving 12 bases between. CDR3 size: 14 residues. The CDR3 nucleotides read TGTGCCAGCAGCTCAAACAGGGAGCATCAGCCCCAGCATTTT. Amino acid sequence: CASSSNREHQPQHF.

The V and J genes are TRBV29-1 and TRBJ2-1, with TRBD2 matching over 10 bases. This CDR3 is 15 amino acids long. Trimming cost V 4 bases and J 7 bases; bases outside gene matches: 10. Germline lookup yields CDR1 SQVTM and CDR2 ANQGSEA. The CDR3 sequence: CSVGRLAGVVNEQFF. The DNA for the CDR3 is TGCAGCGTTGGTCGCCTAGCGGGAGTGGTGAATGAGCAGTTCTTC.

This clonotype was counted a few times. V gene TRBV19 combines with J gene TRBJ2-7; TRBD2 is a possible D gene (6 bases). With 7 bases removed from V and 2 bases from J, the gap between germline ends came to 15 bases. From germline, CDR1 is LNHDA and CDR2 SQIVND (reference sequence). This CDR3 comprises 14 residues. The CDR3 region has the DNA TGTGCCAGTACCCCGGGATGGGGGGCCTACGAGCAGTACTTC. Translating gives CASTPGWGAYEQYF.

This clonotype was observed a few times. The rearrangement joins TRBV3-1 to TRBJ1-1; D possibly corresponds to TRBD1 (5 bases). This CDR3 comprises 14 residues. Germline assignment: CDR1 LGHDT and CDR2 YNNKEL (reference sequence). Trimming removed 4 bases at V and 3 bases at J, with 12 bases between. CDR3 protein: CASSPRQLHTEAFF. In DNA form, the CDR3 reads TGTGCCAGCAGCCCAAGACAGCTACACACTGAAGCTTTCTTT.

This clonotype was picked up one time. The chain joins TRBV3-1 to TRBJ2-1; TRBD2 matches at 9 bases. This CDR3 is 13 amino acids long. Trimming at V came to 4 bases and at J to 12 bases, leaving 7 bases not matched to a gene. Germline assignment: CDR1 LGHDT and CDR2 YNNKEL (reference sequence). CDR3 protein: CASSPPGSGRQFF. For the CDR3, the DNA is TGTGCCAGCAGCCCCCCCGGTAGCGGGAGGCAGTTCTTC.

In its sample, this clonotype was seen once. This sequence joins TRBV5-1 and TRBJ2-3; 11 nucleotides line up with TRBD2. J was trimmed by 3 bases and V by 2 bases; bases with no gene match: 8. The CDR3 length is 17 residues. Germline CDR1 SGHRS, CDR2 YFSETQ. CDR3 bases: TGCGCCAGCAGCTTTCCTACTAGCGGGAGCGGAACAGATACGCAGTATTTT. Its translation is CASSFPTSGSGTDTQYF.

For the CDR3, the DNA is TGTGCCAGCAGCTTGGTCCTAGCGGAACAAGAGACCCAGTACTTC. It translates to CASSLVLAEQETQYF. The rearrangement links TRBV11-2 to TRBJ2-5, with 7 bases matching TRBD2. CDR1 and CDR2 from the germline V gene are SGHAT and FQNNGV. The CDR3 is 15 residues long. The V gene end was trimmed by 3 bases and the J gene end by 2 bases; junction bases not matched to a gene: 6.

The chain carries TRBV7-6 and TRBJ2-5; 13 bases line up with TRBD2. V gave up 1 base and J gave up 10 bases; unmatched junction bases: 6. Germline-derived CDR1 and CDR2 are SGHVS and FNYEAQ. The CDR3 contains 15 residues. CDR3 bases: TGTGCCAGCAGCTTAGACCCGACTAGCGGGGGGAGCCAGTACTTC. Amino acids: CASSLDPTSGGSQYF.

The chain joins TRBV10-1 to TRBJ2-4; D might be TRBD1 or TRBD2, each matching 5 bases. TRBJ2-7 explains the end of the DNA better; the J call may be wrong. CDR3 length: 13 amino acids. CDR1 and CDR2 from the germline V gene are WNHNN and SYGVQD (reference sequence). This chain's CDR3 is CASSPQMGDEQYF. For the CDR3, the DNA is TGCGCCAGCAGCCCACAAATGGGGGACGAGCAGTACTTC.

CDR3 loop: CSARDLGQSTDTQYF. Written as DNA, the CDR3 is TGCAGTGCTAGAGATCTAGGACAGTCCACAGATACGCAGTATTTT. The rearrangement links TRBV20-1 to TRBJ2-3; perhaps TRBD1 as D (6 bases). CDR3 length equals 15 residues. The germline CDR1 and CDR2 sequences are DFQATT and SNEGSKA (reference sequence). The V gene lost 0 bases and the J gene lost 2 bases, with 12 bases spanning the gap.

V and J are TRBV28 and TRBJ2-7; D is unresolved. This CDR3 has 13 residues. The ends were cut back, 3 bases at V and 6 bases at J, with 12 bases in the middle. The germline gives CDR1 MDHEN, CDR2 SYDVKM. The CDR3 region is CASSFTKGSEQYF. DNA of the CDR3: TGTGCCAGCAGTTTTACTAAGGGATCCGAGCAGTACTTC.

The V gene is TRBV12-3 or TRBV12-4, the J gene TRBJ2-5; TRBD1 matches at 8 bases. V lost 3 bases, J lost 5 bases, and 2 bases stayed unmatched. CDR3 length: 13 residues. The CDR3 region is CASSFRTGETQYF. The CDR3 coding sequence is TGTGCCAGCAGTTTCAGGACAGGGGAGACCCAGTACTTC.

This clonotype has more than one count but fewer than ten. V usage is TRBV4-1 and J usage is TRBJ1-2; D not certain. The CDR3 loop spans 17 amino acids. CDR1 is MGHRA and CDR2 is YSYEKL in the germline V gene. Trimming shortened V by 0 bases and J by 2 bases, and 16 bases separated the two germline ends. CDR3 protein: CASSQDILGQMNYGYTF. In nucleotides, the CDR3 is TGCGCCAGCAGCCAAGATATTCTCGGTCAGATGAACTATGGCTACACCTTC.

The chain links TRBV5-1 to TRBJ2-1; weak D call: TRBD1 (5 bases). The V and J ends lost 6 bases and 2 bases respectively, with 15 bases between them. The CDR3 has 15 amino acids. Germline V lookup: CDR1 SGHRS, CDR2 YFSETQ. The CDR3 is CASKGAIPTYNEQFF. The CDR3 DNA reads as TGCGCCAGCAAAGGGGCTATTCCTACCTACAATGAGCAGTTCTTC.

This clonotype was detected ten times or more. The chain uses TRBV7-9 and TRBJ2-5; possibly TRBD2 for D (6 bases). Germline V gene data show CDR1 as SEHNR and CDR2 as FQNEAQ (reference sequence). The CDR3 length is 14 residues. Between the trimmed V and J ends, which lost 5 bases and 4 bases, there was a span of 14 bases. The CDR3 reads CASSPEGGGETQYF. The CDR3 DNA reads TGTGCCAGCAGCCCGGAGGGTGGTGGAGAGACCCAGTACTTC. Full variable domain (missing parts from reference TRBV7-9 and TRBJ2-5): DTGVSQNPRHKITKRGQNVTFRCDPISEHNRLYWYRQTLGQGPEFLTYFQNEAQLEKSRLLSDRFSAERPKGSFSTLEIQRTEQGDSAMYLCASSPEGGGETQYFGPGTRLLVL.

The genes are TRBV20-1 and TRBJ2-3; the match to TRBD2 covers 8 bases. The germline V gene encodes CDR1 DFQATT and CDR2 SNEGSKA (reference sequence). V shed 0 bases and J 1 base; nucleotides not matched to a gene: 9. The CDR3 extends over 17 amino acids. The CDR3 DNA reads TGCAGTGCTAGAGATGTCGGACTAGCCGGTGGCACAGATACGCAGTATTTT. It yields the protein CSARDVGLAGGTDTQYF.

This chain uses TRBV29-1 with TRBJ2-1, with 9 positions matching TRBD2. The length of the CDR3 is 14 residues. Losses at the gene ends were 0 bases for V and 8 bases for J; bases not matched to a gene: 5. Germline V gene data show CDR1 as SQVTM and CDR2 as ANQGSEA. In DNA, the CDR3 is TGCAGCGTTGAAGAGCGGGGGGGCAGGGATGAGCAGTTCTTC. As protein: CSVEERGGRDEQFF.

The CDR3 loop reads CSAERLAGEYEQFF. DNA for the CDR3: TGCAGCGCGGAAAGACTAGCGGGAGAATACGAGCAGTTCTTC. The rearrangement links TRBV29-1 to TRBJ2-1; 12 bases line up with TRBD2. The junction had 11 bases not matched to a gene; V was cut back by 7 bases and J by 10 bases. The CDR3 runs to 14 residues. Per germline, CDR1 SQVTM and CDR2 ANQGSEA.

The chain has TRBV5-1 and TRBJ2-3; TRBD1 might be the D (6 bases). V was trimmed by 4 bases and J by 0 bases, leaving 18 bases between them. The CDR3 runs to 17 residues. Germline V CDR1 and CDR2: SGHRS, YFSETQ. The CDR3 coding sequence is TGCGCCAGCAGCGCGAGATCTGGGGGCTCTAGCACAGATACGCAGTATTTT. Translation: CASSARSGGSSTDTQYF. Filled out from reference TRBV5-1 and TRBJ2-3, the complete variable domain reads KAGVTQTPRYLIKTRGQQVTLSCSPISGHRSVSWYQQTPGQGLQFLFEYFSETQRNKGNFPGRFSGRQFSNSRSEMNVSTLELGDSALYLCASSARSGGSSTDTQYFGPGTRLTVL.

V and J are TRBV5-1 and TRBJ2-1; 14 positions match TRBD2. The CDR3 extends over 19 amino acids. CDR1 is SGHRS and CDR2 is YFSETQ in the germline V gene. Trimming removed 3 bases from V and 6 bases from J; junction bases left unmatched: 14. CDR3 residues: CASSSGLAGVNGVGNEQFF. The CDR3 coding sequence is TGCGCCAGCAGCTCGGGACTAGCGGGAGTTAACGGTGTGGGCAATGAGCAGTTCTTC.

This clonotype was seen a handful of times. This chain joins TRBV29-1 and TRBJ1-2, with D hard to call. This CDR3 region has 12 residues. V dropped 7 bases and J dropped 10 bases, with 19 bases sitting between them. Per the germline V gene, CDR1 is SQVTM and CDR2 is ANQGSEA. The CDR3 loop reads CSATPLVDYYTF. Here the CDR3 DNA reads TGCAGCGCTACCCCTCTGGTGGATTACTACACCTTC. Combining the CDR3 with reference TRBV29-1 and TRBJ1-2 gives the whole variable domain SAVISQKPSRDICQRGTSLTIQCQVDSQVTMMFWYRQQPGQSLTLIATANQGSEATYESGFVIDKFPISRPNLTFSTLTVSNMSPEDSSIYLCSATPLVDYYTFGSGTRLTVV.

The chain links TRBV25-1 to TRBJ2-2, with TRBD2 matching 10 bases. Germline V gene sequence: CDR1 MGHDK, CDR2 SYGVNS. The V segment lost 3 bases and the J segment 5 bases; nucleotides outside the gene matches: 9. The CDR3 sequence is 17 residues long. CDR3 bases: TGTGCCAGCAGTGAGAGAAGCGGGAGGGCCGGGACCGGGGAGCTGTTTTTT. Its protein product is CASSERSGRAGTGELFF.

The rearrangement uses TRBV4-1 and TRBJ2-7; the match to TRBD1 covers 11 bases. The J call may not be correct, given that the DNA end is closer to TRBJ1-2. Germline lookup yields CDR1 MGHRA and CDR2 YSYEKL. The CDR3 sequence is 15 residues long. The CDR3 loop is CASSQGTGGWYGYTF. CDR3 nucleotide sequence: TGCGCCAGCAGCCAGGGGACAGGGGGATGGTATGGCTACACCTTC.

The gene calls are TRBV4-1 and TRBJ2-6; 12 bases line up with TRBD2. V shed 1 base, J shed 2 bases, and the junction held 9 bases outside the gene matches. Germline V gene lookup returns CDR1 MGHRA and CDR2 YSYEKL. The CDR3 consists of 20 residues. The chain's CDR3 is CASSQVWTSGTSPGANVLTF. CDR3 sequence (DNA): TGCGCCAGCAGCCAAGTATGGACTAGCGGGACCTCTCCTGGGGCCAACGTCCTGACTTTC.

The chain has TRBV20-1 and TRBJ2-4, with D perhaps TRBD1 or TRBD2 (5 bases each). Deletions cut 4 bases from V and 13 bases from J, with 17 bases between. From germline, CDR1 is DFQATT and CDR2 SNEGSKA (reference sequence). The CDR3 totals 12 residues. The CDR3 loop reads CSAIRDLQVQYF. The CDR3 bases are TGCAGTGCTATCCGGGACCTCCAAGTCCAGTACTTC.

This chain uses TRBV5-1 with TRBJ2-1; 8 positions match TRBD2. The CDR3 length is 16 residues. CDR1 and CDR2 (germline): SGHRS, YFSETQ. V trimming: 2 bases; J trimming: 5 bases; junction bases outside the gene matches: 9. The CDR3 loop reads CASSFWRGAGNNEQFF. The CDR3 DNA sequence: TGCGCCAGCAGCTTTTGGCGGGGGGCCGGCAACAATGAGCAGTTCTTC.

This clonotype came up a few times. This chain connects TRBV20-1 to TRBJ1-2, with a possible D match to TRBD1 (6 bases). CDR1 and CDR2 from the germline V gene are DFQATT and SNEGSKA (reference sequence). The CDR3 length is 13 residues. V dropped 4 bases and J dropped 4 bases, with 13 bases sitting between them. The DNA for the CDR3 is TGCAGTGCTACACCACAGGGAACCTATGGCTACACCTTC. Protein sequence: CSATPQGTYGYTF.

The rearrangement links TRBV29-1 to TRBJ2-5, with 13 nucleotides matching TRBD2. Germline V lookup: CDR1 SQVTM, CDR2 ANQGSEA. There are 17 residues in the CDR3. V shed 6 bases, J shed 4 bases, and the junction held 14 bases outside the gene matches. The CDR3 nucleotides read TGCAGCGTCAAAGGACTAGCGGGAGTTGTGTTGTTAGAGACCCAGTACTTC. This sequence encodes CSVKGLAGVVLLETQYF.